The clone carrying this TCR beta chain has at least ten counts. Its antigen remains unidentified. One end of the junction varies from germline; a read error may be responsible. This sample holds PBMCs from roughly 10 ml fresh peripheral blood. Amplified regions were TCR beta CDR3 sequences from RNA transcripts. First-round RT-PCR of the TCR CDR3 relied on the HTBI primer set. Using its own MiXCR run on the multiplex PCR reads, TCRdb lists one record per CDR3 protein. The table shows hundreds of thousands of distinct CDR3 sequences, with roughly 20% occurring only once. These data are taken from a study of T cells in Graves' hyperthyroidism and ophthalmopathy. General observations from the study: Ophthalmopathy could be told apart from stable hyperthyroidism with a 13 V-J model. Blood shared most expanded thyroid clonotypes above 0.001.

The CDR3 is 11 amino acids. Germline values: CDR1 SGHRS, CDR2 YFSETQ. Sequencing input: blood. The TCR sequence derives from a man younger than 45 with Graves' ophthalmopathy. The rearrangement uses TRBV5-1 and TRBJ2-2, with D hard to call. CDR3 residues: CASSLAGELFF. CDR3 DNA: TGTGCCAGCAGCTTAGCCGGGGAGCTGTTTTTT.